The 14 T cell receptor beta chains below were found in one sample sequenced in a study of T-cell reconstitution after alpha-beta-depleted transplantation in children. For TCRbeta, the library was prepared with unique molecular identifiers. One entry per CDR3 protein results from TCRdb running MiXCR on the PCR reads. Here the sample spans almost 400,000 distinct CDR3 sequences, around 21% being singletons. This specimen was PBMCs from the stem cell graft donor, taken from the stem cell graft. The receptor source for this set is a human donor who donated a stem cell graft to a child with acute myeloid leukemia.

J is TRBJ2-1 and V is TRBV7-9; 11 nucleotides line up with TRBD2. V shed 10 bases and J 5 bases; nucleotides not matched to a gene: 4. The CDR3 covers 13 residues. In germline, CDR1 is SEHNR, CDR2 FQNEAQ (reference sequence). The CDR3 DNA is TGTGCCAAGGGGACTAGCGGAAACAATGAGCAGTTCTTC. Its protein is CAKGTSGNNEQFF.

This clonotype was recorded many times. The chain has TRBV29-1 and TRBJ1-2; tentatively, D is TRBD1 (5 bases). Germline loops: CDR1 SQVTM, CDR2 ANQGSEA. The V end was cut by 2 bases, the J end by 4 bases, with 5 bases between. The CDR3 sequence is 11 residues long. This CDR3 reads CSVEQGYGYTF. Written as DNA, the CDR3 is TGCAGCGTTGAACAGGGCTATGGCTACACCTTC.

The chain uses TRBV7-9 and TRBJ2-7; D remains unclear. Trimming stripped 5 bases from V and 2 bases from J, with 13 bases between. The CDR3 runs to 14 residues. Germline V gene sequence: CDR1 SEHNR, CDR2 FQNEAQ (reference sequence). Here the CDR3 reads CASSPQSPPYEQYF. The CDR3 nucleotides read TGTGCCAGCAGCCCACAAAGTCCACCCTACGAGCAGTACTTC.

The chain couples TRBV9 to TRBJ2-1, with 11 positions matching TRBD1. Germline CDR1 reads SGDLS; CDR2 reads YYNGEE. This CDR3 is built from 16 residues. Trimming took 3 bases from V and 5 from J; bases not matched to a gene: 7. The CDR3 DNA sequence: TGTGCCAGCAGCGCGGCCGGGACAGGGGGGAACAATGAGCAGTTCTTC. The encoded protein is CASSAAGTGGNNEQFF.

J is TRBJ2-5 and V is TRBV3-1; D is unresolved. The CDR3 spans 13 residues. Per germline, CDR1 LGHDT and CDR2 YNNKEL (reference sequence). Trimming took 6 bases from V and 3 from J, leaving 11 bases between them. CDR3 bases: TGTGCCAGCAGGGTGTACGGTGAAGAGACCCAGTACTTC. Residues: CASRVYGEETQYF.

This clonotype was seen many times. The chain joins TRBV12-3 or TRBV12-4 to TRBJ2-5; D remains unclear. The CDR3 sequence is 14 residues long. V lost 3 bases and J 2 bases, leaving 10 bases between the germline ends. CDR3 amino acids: CASSFPGRQETQYF. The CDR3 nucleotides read TGTGCCAGCAGTTTTCCCGGACGACAAGAGACCCAGTACTTC.

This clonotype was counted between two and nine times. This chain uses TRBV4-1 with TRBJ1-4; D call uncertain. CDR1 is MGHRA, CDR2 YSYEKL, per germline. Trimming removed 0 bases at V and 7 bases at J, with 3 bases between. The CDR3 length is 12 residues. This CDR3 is CASSQDSEKLFF. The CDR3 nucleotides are TGCGCCAGCAGCCAAGACAGTGAAAAACTGTTTTTT.

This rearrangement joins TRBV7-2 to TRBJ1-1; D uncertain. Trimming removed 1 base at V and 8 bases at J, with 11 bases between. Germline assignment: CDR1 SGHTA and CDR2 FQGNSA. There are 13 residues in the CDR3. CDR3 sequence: CASSLVVYQEAFF. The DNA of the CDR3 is TGTGCCAGCAGCTTAGTGGTGTACCAGGAAGCTTTCTTT. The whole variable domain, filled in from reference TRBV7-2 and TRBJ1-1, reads GAGVSQSPSNKVTEKGKDVELRCDPISGHTALYWYRQSLGQGLEFLIYFQGNSAPDKSGLPSDRFSAERTGGSVSTLTIQRTQQEDSAVYLCASSLVVYQEAFFGQGTRLTVV.

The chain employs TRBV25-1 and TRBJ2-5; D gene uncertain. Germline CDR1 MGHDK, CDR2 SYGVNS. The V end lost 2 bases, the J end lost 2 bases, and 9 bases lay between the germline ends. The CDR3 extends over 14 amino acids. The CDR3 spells CASSERITQETQYF. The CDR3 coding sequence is TGTGCCAGCAGTGAACGAATCACGCAAGAGACCCAGTACTTC.

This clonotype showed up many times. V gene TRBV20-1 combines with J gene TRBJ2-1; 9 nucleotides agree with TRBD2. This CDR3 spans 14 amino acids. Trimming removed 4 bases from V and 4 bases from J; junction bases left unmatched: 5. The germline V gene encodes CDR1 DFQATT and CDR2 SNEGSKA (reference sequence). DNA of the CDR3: TGCAGTGCTATAGCGGGAGTGGGTTACAATGAGCAGTTCTTC. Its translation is CSAIAGVGYNEQFF.

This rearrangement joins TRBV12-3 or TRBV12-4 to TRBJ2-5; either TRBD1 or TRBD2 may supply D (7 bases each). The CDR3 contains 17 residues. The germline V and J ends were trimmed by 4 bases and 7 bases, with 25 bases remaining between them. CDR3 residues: CASSSSLGRGPQGTQYF. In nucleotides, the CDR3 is TGTGCCAGCAGTTCCTCCCTGGGGAGGGGGCCCCAGGGGACCCAGTACTTC.

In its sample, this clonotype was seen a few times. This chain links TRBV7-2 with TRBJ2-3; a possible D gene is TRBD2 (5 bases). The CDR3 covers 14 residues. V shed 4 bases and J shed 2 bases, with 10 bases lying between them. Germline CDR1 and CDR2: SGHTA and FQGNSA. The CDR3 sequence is CASSSGLDTDTQYF. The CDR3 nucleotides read TGTGCCAGCAGCTCAGGACTTGACACAGATACGCAGTATTTT.

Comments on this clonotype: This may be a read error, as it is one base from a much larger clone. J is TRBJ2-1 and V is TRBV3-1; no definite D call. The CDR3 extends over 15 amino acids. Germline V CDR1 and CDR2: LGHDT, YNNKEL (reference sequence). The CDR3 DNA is TGTGCCAGCAGCCAAGGACTTAGCTCCTACATTGAGCAGTTCTTC. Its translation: CASSQGLSSYIEQFF.

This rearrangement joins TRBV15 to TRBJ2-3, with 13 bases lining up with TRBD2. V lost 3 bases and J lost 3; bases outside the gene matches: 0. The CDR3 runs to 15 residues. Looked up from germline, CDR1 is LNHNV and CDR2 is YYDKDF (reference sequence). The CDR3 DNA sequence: TGTGCCACCAGCAGGACTAGCGGGAGGACAGATACGCAGTATTTT. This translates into CATSRTSGRTDTQYF.